This passage covers 14 T cell receptor beta chains from one sample sequenced in a study of post-analysis software for immune sequencing data. Findings and caveats of the study: Relative to controls, patients had several TRBV segments at higher frequency, with TRBV5-6, TRBV5-1 and TRBV20-1 among these.

These TCRs' antigens remain unknown. cDNA libraries of TCR beta carried unique molecular identifiers. MiXCR, run by TCRdb on the PCR reads, gives a single entry per CDR3 protein. This repertoire shows hundreds of thousands of distinct CDR3 sequences, more than 50% found once; its top ten account for roughly 12%. Sequenced input: blood. All receptors derive from a girl aged 2 to 10 with multiple sclerosis.

This clonotype was counted a few times. The chain employs TRBV5-1 and TRBJ2-1; no definite D call. CDR3 length equals 14 residues. With 0 bases removed from V and 4 bases from J, the gap between germline ends came to 8 bases. The germline gives CDR1 SGHRS, CDR2 YFSETQ. The CDR3, as DNA: TGCGCCAGCAGCTTGGTCGGGTATTACAATGAGCAGTTCTTC. Translated, it gives CASSLVGYYNEQFF. The variable domain in full, completed from reference TRBV5-1 and TRBJ2-1, reads KAGVTQTPRYLIKTRGQQVTLSCSPISGHRSVSWYQQTPGQGLQFLFEYFSETQRNKGNFPGRFSGRQFSNSRSEMNVSTLELGDSALYLCASSLVGYYNEQFFGPGTRLTVL.

This chain links TRBV5-6 with TRBJ2-7; either TRBD1 or TRBD2 may supply D (5 bases each). From germline, CDR1 is SGHDT and CDR2 YYEEEE. Trimming pared 6 bases from V and 9 bases from J, leaving 22 bases between. The CDR3 covers 14 residues. CDR3 bases: TGTGCCAGCACCCGAGGGGAGATCGTTTCCGGGCAGTACGTC. This translates into CASTRGEIVSGQYV.

The V call is TRBV5-1, the J call TRBJ2-1; D remains ambiguous. The CDR3 sequence is 16 residues long. Germline CDR1 is SGHRS and CDR2 is YFSETQ. The ends were cut back, 0 bases at V and 2 bases at J, with 12 bases in the middle. CDR3 loop: CASSLEGTTPYNEQFF. The CDR3 nucleotides are TGCGCCAGCAGCTTGGAGGGTACTACGCCCTACAATGAGCAGTTCTTC.

The CDR3 here is CASSLEWPAQETQYF. CDR3 nucleotides: TGTGCCAGCAGCTTAGAATGGCCAGCCCAAGAGACCCAGTACTTC. The rearrangement joins TRBV7-2 to TRBJ2-5; D is uncertain. Trimming took off 1 base at V and 1 base at J, with 10 bases between the two ends. Germline V gives CDR1 SGHTA, CDR2 FQGNSA. The CDR3 totals 15 residues.

The CDR3 reads CASSPRSFRDSGNYGYTF. The CDR3 DNA sequence: TGTGCCAGCTCACCACGATCCTTCCGGGACTCTGGAAACTATGGCTACACCTTC. J is TRBJ1-2 and V is TRBV18; TRBD1 is a possible D gene (5 bases). Germline V gene sequence: CDR1 KGHSH, CDR2 LQKENI. Trimming took off 1 base at V and 2 bases at J, with 20 bases between the two ends. The CDR3 extends over 18 amino acids.

This clonotype was seen only a few times. The chain has TRBV6-1 and TRBJ2-5; D may correspond to TRBD1 or TRBD2 (5 bases each). The J call may be mistaken, given a closer DNA end match to TRBJ2-7. The germline gives CDR1 MNHNS, CDR2 SASEGT. CDR3 length equals 13 residues. This chain's CDR3 is CASSDEGLYEQYF. In nucleotides, the CDR3 is TGTGCCAGCAGTGATGAGGGGCTTTACGAGCAGTACTTC.

The chain links TRBV7-9 to TRBJ1-2; D unresolved. Germline-derived CDR1 and CDR2 are SEHNR and FQNEAQ (reference sequence). V was trimmed by 5 bases and J by 6 bases, leaving 13 bases between them. This CDR3 spans 13 amino acids. The CDR3 nucleotides are TGTGCCAGCAGCGACGGCCCCCTGGATGGCTACACCTTC. Translating gives CASSDGPLDGYTF.

J is TRBJ2-1 and V is TRBV5-1; D ambiguous. This CDR3 is built from 14 residues. Germline lookup yields CDR1 SGHRS and CDR2 YFSETQ. The V gene lost 7 bases and the J gene lost 5 bases, with 16 bases spanning the gap. The CDR3 sequence is CASAMSVPNNEQFF. In DNA form, the CDR3 reads TGCGCCAGCGCTATGTCCGTCCCTAACAATGAGCAGTTCTTC.

This clonotype was counted a few times. This sequence joins TRBV7-8 and TRBJ2-1; TRBD2 matches 12 bases. This CDR3 has 18 amino acids. CDR1 is SGHVS, CDR2 FQNEAQ, per germline. J was trimmed by 8 bases and V by 3 bases; bases with no gene match: 14. The CDR3 coding sequence is TGTGCCAGCAGCTTCAAGCTAGCGGGAGGGCCATTGGTCTATGAGCAGTTCTTC. It codes for CASSFKLAGGPLVYEQFF.

This chain uses TRBV10-2 with TRBJ2-5; no reliable D call. The CDR3 has 13 residues. V lost 4 bases, J lost 4 bases, and 10 bases lay in between. CDR1 is WSHSY and CDR2 is SAAADI in the germline V gene. Here the CDR3 reads CASSGVLGETQYF. CDR3 bases: TGCGCCAGCAGTGGCGTACTGGGAGAGACCCAGTACTTC.

The chain carries TRBV7-2 and TRBJ1-1; D remains ambiguous. Germline CDR1 SGHTA, CDR2 FQGNSA. The CDR3 has 13 amino acids. Trimming cost V 4 bases and J 2 bases, with 8 bases left between them. CDR3 protein: CASSSTINTEAFF. DNA of the CDR3: TGTGCCAGCAGCTCGACAATAAACACTGAAGCTTTCTTT.

This rearrangement joins TRBV29-1 to TRBJ2-7, with D hard to call. This CDR3 has 10 residues. Germline CDR1 is SQVTM and CDR2 is ANQGSEA. V dropped 0 bases and J dropped 5 bases, with 2 bases sitting between them. The CDR3 is CSVEEHEQYF. CDR3 nucleotides: TGCAGCGTTGAAGAGCACGAGCAGTACTTC.

This chain uses TRBV27 with TRBJ2-1; no clear D gene. The CDR3 is made up of 15 amino acids. CDR1 is MNHEY, CDR2 SMNVEV, per germline (reference sequence). With 4 bases removed from V and 4 bases from J, the gap between germline ends came to 14 bases. The CDR3 region has the DNA TGTGCCAGCAGTTATAAGTTGGGGTCTTACAATGAGCAGTTCTTC. Amino acids: CASSYKLGSYNEQFF.

The chain recombines TRBV6-5 with TRBJ2-7; D assignment may be TRBD1 or TRBD2 (5 bases each). The CDR3 is 16 residues long. With 4 bases removed from V and 0 bases from J, the gap between germline ends came to 16 bases. CDR1 and CDR2 from the germline V gene are MNHEY and SVGAGI. CDR3 nucleotide sequence: TGTGCCAGCAGTTCCTCAACGCCGGGACCCTCCTACGAGCAGTACTTC. Amino acids: CASSSSTPGPSYEQYF.